The 8 T cell receptor beta chains reported below all come from one sample, sequenced in a study of blood T cell repertoires in COVID-19. TCRdb's table, derived via immunoSEQ multiplex PCR, lists solely in-frame clones and lacks some. Of around 44,000 clones listed, about nine tenths are singletons. Sequencing was performed on peripheral blood. The receptors come from a human donor in a cohort sampled during active COVID-19.

The chain employs TRBV7-8 and TRBJ2-4, with 10 bases matching TRBD2. Germline V gene lookup returns CDR1 SGHVS and CDR2 FQNEAQ. The CDR3 contains 21 residues. With V trimmed by 5 bases and J by 5 bases, 24 bases remained unmatched. CDR3 nucleotides: TGTGCCAGCAGCCGAATGGAGAGCGGGAGGGCCATCGGTTCATCGGAAAACATTCAGTACTTC. Residues: CASSRMESGRAIGSSENIQYF.

The CDR3 spells CASSKGVGPTQYF. The CDR3 bases are TGTGCCAGCAGTAAGGGGGTCGGGCCGACCCAGTACTTC. The chain links TRBV28 to TRBJ2-5; weak D call: TRBD1 (6 bases). V was trimmed by 5 bases and J by 7 bases, leaving 14 bases between them. Germline assignment: CDR1 MDHEN and CDR2 SYDVKM. CDR3 length: 13 amino acids.

V gene TRBV19 combines with J gene TRBJ1-5; perhaps TRBD1 as D (5 bases). The CDR3 runs to 15 residues. Trimming took off 5 bases at V and 0 bases at J, with 11 bases between the two ends. The germline V gene encodes CDR1 LNHDA and CDR2 SQIVND (reference sequence). The CDR3 DNA follows: TGTGCCAGTAGTTCCTCAGGGTCTAGCAATCAGCCCCAGCATTTT. Translation gives CASSSSGSSNQPQHF.

This clone came up once. The chain uses TRBV2 and TRBJ2-1; D possibly corresponds to TRBD2 (7 bases). This CDR3 spans 14 amino acids. The germline V and J ends were trimmed by 10 bases and 7 bases, with 20 bases remaining between them. Per germline, CDR1 SNHLY and CDR2 FYNNEI. The CDR3 reads CATLGEGGSNEQFF. The CDR3 nucleotides are TGTGCCACCCTGGGAGAGGGGGGGTCGAATGAGCAGTTCTTC.

As DNA, the CDR3 is TGTGCCAGCAGCTTAGCTTGGGGAGTGGGCAACCAAGAGACCCAGTACTTC. Translating gives CASSLAWGVGNQETQYF. The V and J genes are TRBV11-3 and TRBJ2-5; maybe TRBD2 (5 bases). V dropped 1 base and J dropped 0 bases, with 15 bases sitting between them. CDR1 is SGHNT, CDR2 YENEEA, per germline. The CDR3 sequence is 17 residues long.

V gene TRBV5-5 combines with J gene TRBJ2-3; D perhaps matches TRBD1 (6 bases). CDR1 and CDR2 from the germline V gene are SGHKS and YYEKEE (reference sequence). The CDR3 loop spans 15 amino acids. Trimming cost V 0 bases and J 4 bases, with 12 bases left between them. CDR3 sequence reads: CASSLAVQGSDTQYF. The CDR3, as DNA: TGTGCCAGCAGCTTGGCTGTACAGGGATCAGATACGCAGTATTTT.

This clone has only one observation. The gene calls are TRBV5-4 and TRBJ2-1; 12 bases map to TRBD2. With V trimmed by 5 bases and J by 1 base, 1 base remained unmatched. The CDR3 runs to 15 residues. CDR1 SGHNT and CDR2 YYREEE come from the germline V gene (reference sequence). The CDR3 is CASRGLAGSYNEQFF. The DNA for the CDR3 is TGTGCCAGCAGGGGACTAGCGGGTTCCTACAATGAGCAGTTCTTC.

V is TRBV5-6 and J is TRBJ2-4; 8 bases are shared with TRBD2. CDR1 and CDR2 from the germline V gene are SGHDT and YYEEEE. This CDR3 is 12 amino acids long. The ends lost 1 base at V and 13 bases at J; junction bases unmatched: 4. The CDR3 here is CASSLTSGLQYF. CDR3 in DNA: TGTGCCAGCAGCTTGACTAGCGGCCTCCAGTACTTC.